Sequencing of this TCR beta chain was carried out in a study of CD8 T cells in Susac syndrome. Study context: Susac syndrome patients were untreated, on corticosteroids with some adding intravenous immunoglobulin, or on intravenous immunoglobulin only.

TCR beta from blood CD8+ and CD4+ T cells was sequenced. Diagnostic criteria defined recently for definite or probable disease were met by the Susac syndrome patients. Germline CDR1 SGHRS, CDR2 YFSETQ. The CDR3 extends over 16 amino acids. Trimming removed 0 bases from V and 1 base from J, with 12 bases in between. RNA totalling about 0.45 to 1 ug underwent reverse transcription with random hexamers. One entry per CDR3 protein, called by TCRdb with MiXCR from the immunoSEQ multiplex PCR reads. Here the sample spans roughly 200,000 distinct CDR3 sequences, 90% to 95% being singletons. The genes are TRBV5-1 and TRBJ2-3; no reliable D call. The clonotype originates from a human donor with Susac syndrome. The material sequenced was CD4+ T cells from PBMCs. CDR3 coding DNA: TGCGCCAGCAGCTTGGGCGCATATACCGGCACAGATACGCAGTATTTT. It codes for CASSLGAYTGTDTQYF.